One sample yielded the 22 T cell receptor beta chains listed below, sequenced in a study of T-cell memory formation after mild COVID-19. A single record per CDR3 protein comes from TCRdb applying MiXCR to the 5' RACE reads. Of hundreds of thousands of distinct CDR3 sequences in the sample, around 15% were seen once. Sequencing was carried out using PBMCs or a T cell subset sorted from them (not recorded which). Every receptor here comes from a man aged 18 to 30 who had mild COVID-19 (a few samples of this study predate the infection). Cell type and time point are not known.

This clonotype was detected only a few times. CDR3 DNA: TGTGCCGGGCGCGAGGGGAACACCGGGGAGCTGTTTTTT. Residues: CAGREGNTGELFF. The V gene is TRBV6-5, the J gene TRBJ2-2; D may be TRBD2 (5 bases). CDR1 MNHEY and CDR2 SVGAGI come from the germline V gene. V gave up 11 bases and J gave up 1 base, with 11 bases separating them. The CDR3 covers 13 residues.

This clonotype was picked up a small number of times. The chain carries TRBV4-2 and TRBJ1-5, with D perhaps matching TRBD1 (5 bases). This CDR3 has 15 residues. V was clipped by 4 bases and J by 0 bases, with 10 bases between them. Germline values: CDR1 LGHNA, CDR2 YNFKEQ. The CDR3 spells CASSLDRYSNQPQHF. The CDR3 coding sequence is TGTGCCAGCAGCCTCGACAGATATAGCAATCAGCCCCAGCATTTT.

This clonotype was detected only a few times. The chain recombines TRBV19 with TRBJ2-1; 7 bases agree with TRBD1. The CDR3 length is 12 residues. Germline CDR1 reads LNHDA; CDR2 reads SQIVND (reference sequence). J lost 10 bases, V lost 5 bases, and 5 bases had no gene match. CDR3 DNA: TGTGCCAGTAGTGAAGACAGGGTAGAGCAGTTCTTC. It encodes CASSEDRVEQFF. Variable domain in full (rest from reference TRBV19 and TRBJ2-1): DGGITQSPKYLFRKEGQNVTLSCEQNLNHDAMYWYRQDPGQGLRLIYYSQIVNDFQKGDIAEGYSVSREKKESFPLTVTSAQKNPTAFYLCASSEDRVEQFFGPGTRLTVL.

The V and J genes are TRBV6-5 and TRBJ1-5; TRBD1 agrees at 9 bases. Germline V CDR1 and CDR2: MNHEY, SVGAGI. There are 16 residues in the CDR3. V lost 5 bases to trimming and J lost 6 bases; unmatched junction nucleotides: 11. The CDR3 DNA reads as TGTGCCAGCAGTCCGACCGGGACAGGGTTGGGTCAGCCCCAGCATTTT. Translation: CASSPTGTGLGQPQHF.

CDR3 sequence (DNA): TGTGCCAGCCCCATTAGAGTAGCGGGGACGAACACCGGGGAGCTGTTTTTT. Amino acid sequence: CASPIRVAGTNTGELFF. The chain joins TRBV6-9 to TRBJ2-2; 8 bases are shared with TRBD2. J was trimmed by 0 bases and V by 8 bases; bases with no gene match: 11. The CDR3 has 17 residues. The V gene's germline CDR1 is MNHGY and CDR2 SVAAGI.

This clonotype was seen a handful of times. CDR3 in DNA: TGTGCCATCAGTGAGCAGTTTGGAGTGAATGAGCAGTTCTTC. It specifies CAISEQFGVNEQFF. The rearrangement joins TRBV10-3 to TRBJ2-1; D is unclear. From germline, CDR1 is ENHRY and CDR2 SYGVKD. V was cut by 2 bases and J by 7 bases, with 12 bases left in between. This CDR3 is built from 14 residues.

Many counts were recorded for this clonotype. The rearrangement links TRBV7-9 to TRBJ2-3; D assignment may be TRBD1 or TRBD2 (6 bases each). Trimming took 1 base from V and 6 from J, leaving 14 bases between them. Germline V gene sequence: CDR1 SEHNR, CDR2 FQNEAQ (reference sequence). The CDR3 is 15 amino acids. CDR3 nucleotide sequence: TGTGCCAGCAGCTTAGGTCGGGGGCCGACGGATACGCAGTATTTT. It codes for CASSLGRGPTDTQYF.

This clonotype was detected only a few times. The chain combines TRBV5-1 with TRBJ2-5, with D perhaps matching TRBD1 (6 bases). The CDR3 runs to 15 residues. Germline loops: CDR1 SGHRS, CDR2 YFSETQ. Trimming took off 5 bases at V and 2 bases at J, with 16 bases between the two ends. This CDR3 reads CASSPGQGSQETQYF. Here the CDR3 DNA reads TGCGCCAGCAGTCCGGGACAAGGCTCTCAAGAGACCCAGTACTTC.

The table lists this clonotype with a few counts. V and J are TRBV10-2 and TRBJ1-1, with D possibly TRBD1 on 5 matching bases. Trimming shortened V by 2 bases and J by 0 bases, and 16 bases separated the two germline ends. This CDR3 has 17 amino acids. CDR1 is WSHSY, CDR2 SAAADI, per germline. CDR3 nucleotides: TGCGCCAGCAGTGAGCTCCCATTCCTGACAGTGAACACTGAAGCTTTCTTT. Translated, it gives CASSELPFLTVNTEAFF.

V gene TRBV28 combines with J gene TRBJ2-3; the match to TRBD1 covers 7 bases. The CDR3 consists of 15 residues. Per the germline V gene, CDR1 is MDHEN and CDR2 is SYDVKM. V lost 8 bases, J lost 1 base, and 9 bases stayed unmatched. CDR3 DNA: TGTGCCAGCGCGTCAATACAGGGGCGCACAGATACGCAGTATTTT. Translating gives CASASIQGRTDTQYF.

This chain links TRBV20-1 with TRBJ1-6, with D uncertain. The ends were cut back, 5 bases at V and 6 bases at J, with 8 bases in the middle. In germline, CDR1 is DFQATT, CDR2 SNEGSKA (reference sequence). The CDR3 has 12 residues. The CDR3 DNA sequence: TGCAGTGCTCTGACACCTAATTCACCCCTCCACTTT. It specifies CSALTPNSPLHF.

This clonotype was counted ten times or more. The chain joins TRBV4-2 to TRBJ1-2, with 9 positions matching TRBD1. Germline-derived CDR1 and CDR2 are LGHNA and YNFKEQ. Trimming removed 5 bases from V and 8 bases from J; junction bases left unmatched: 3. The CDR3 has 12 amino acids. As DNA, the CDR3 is TGTGCCAGCAGCACGGACAGGGGCGGCTACACCTTC. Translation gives CASSTDRGGYTF.

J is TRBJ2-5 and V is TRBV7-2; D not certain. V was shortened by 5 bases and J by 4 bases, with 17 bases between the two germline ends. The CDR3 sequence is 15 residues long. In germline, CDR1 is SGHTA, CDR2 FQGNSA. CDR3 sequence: CASSPAGLGRETQYF. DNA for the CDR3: TGTGCCAGCAGCCCAGCTGGTCTGGGTCGAGAGACCCAGTACTTC. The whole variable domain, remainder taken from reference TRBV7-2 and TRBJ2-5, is GAGVSQSPSNKVTEKGKDVELRCDPISGHTALYWYRQSLGQGLEFLIYFQGNSAPDKSGLPSDRFSAERTGGSVSTLTIQRTQQEDSAVYLCASSPAGLGRETQYFGPGTRLLVL.

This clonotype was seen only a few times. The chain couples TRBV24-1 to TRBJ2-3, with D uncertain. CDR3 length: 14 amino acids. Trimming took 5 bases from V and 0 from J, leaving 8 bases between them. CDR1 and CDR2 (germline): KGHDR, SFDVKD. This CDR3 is CATSGDYSTDTQYF. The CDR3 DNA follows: TGTGCCACCAGTGGGGATTATAGCACAGATACGCAGTATTTT.

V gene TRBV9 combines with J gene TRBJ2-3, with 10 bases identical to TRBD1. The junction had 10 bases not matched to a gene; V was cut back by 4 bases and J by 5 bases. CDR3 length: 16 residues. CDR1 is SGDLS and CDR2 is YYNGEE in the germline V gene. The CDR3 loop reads CASSTPGQGGRDTQYF. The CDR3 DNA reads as TGTGCCAGCAGCACCCCCGGACAGGGGGGGAGAGATACGCAGTATTTT.

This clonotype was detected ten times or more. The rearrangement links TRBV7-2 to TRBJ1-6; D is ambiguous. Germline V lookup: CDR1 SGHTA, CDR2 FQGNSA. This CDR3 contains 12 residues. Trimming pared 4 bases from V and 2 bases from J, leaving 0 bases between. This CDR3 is CASSSYNSPLHF. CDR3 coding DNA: TGTGCCAGCAGCTCCTATAATTCACCCCTCCACTTT.

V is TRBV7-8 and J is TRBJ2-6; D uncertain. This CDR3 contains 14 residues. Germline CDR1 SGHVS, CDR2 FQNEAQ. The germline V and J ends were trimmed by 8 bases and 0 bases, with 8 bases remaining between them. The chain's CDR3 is CASLTSSGANVLTF. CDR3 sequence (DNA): TGTGCCAGCCTAACCTCCTCTGGGGCCAACGTCCTGACTTTC.

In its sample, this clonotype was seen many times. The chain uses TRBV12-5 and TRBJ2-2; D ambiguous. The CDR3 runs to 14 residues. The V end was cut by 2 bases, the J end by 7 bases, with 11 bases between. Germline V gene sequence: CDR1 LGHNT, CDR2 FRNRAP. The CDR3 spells CASGLTAVIGELFF. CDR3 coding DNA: TGTGCTAGTGGTTTGACGGCCGTAATCGGGGAGCTGTTTTTT.

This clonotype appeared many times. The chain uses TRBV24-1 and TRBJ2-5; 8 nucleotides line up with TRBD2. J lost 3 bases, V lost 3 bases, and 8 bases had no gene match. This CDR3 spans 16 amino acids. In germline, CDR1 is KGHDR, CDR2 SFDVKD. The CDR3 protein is CATSDRAGGPKETQYF. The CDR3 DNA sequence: TGTGCCACCAGTGATCGTGCGGGGGGCCCGAAAGAGACCCAGTACTTC.

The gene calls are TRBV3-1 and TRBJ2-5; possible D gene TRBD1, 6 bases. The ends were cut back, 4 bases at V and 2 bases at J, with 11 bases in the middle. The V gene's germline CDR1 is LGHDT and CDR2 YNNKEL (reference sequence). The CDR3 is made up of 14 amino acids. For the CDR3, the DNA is TGTGCCAGCAGCCTCCGGACAGAGCAAGAGACCCAGTACTTC. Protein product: CASSLRTEQETQYF.

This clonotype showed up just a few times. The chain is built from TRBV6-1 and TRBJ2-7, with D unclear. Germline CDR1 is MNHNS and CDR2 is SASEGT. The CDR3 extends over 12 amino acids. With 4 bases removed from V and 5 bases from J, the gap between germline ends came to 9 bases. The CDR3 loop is CASSAQGNEQYF. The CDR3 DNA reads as TGTGCCAGCAGTGCTCAAGGGAACGAGCAGTACTTC.

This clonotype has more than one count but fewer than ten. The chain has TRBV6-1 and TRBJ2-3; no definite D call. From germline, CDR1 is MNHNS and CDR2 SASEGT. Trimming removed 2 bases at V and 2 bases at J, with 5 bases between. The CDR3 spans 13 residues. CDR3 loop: CASSEPNTDTQYF. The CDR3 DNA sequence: TGTGCCAGCAGTGAACCTAACACAGATACGCAGTATTTT.